This note documents a single T cell receptor (beta chain) sequence. Its target is unknown. Making the TCR beta libraries involved quantitative 5'-RACE with molecular barcodes. MiXCR was run by TCRdb on the 5' RACE reads, yielding one entry per CDR3 protein. Of around 890,000 distinct CDR3 sequences listed, around 11% are singletons. These data are taken from a study of CD8 T cells in ankylosing spondylitis. Study-level findings and limits: Certain motif variants had earlier been reported in reactive arthritis synovial fluid and blood. Typical of ankylosing spondylitis blood, it appeared, was a TCR beta motif of roughly eight highly homologous variants.

With 8 bases removed from V and 6 bases from J, the gap between germline ends came to 20 bases. The germline gives CDR1 DFQATT, CDR2 SNEGSKA (reference sequence). The CDR3 is 14 residues long. This sequence originates from a male donor with ankylosing spondylitis. This chain uses TRBV20-1 with TRBJ2-1; D is unclear. Sequencing was performed on blood, either unsorted or a sorted T cell fraction (not recorded which). CDR3 DNA: TGCAGTTCTCCAGGCTTTTTAACCGGCAATGAGCAGTTCTTC. Its translation: CSSPGFLTGNEQFF.